The clone carrying this TCR beta chain is a singleton in its sample. Antigen unknown. This record comes from a study of graft-versus-host responses after intestinal transplantation. Clones were read by immunoSEQ multiplex PCR, and TCRdb kept only the in-frame ones, dropping some. Of roughly 50,000 clones listed, 80% to 95% are singletons. The CDR3 is 15 amino acids. Losses at the gene ends were 5 bases for V and 3 bases for J; bases not matched to a gene: 4. The germline V gene encodes CDR1 SGHTA and CDR2 FQGTGA. Findings and caveats of the study: Early post-transplant HvG declines showed an association with peak circulating GvH clone levels.

The sequenced sample was unstimulated CD4+ T cells sorted from spleen or lymph node cells, obtained before transplant. V gene TRBV7-3 combines with J gene TRBJ2-2; 9 nucleotides line up with TRBD1. The origin of this receptor is a human donor who was the organ donor for an intestinal transplant. DNA of the CDR3: TGTGCCAGCAGCCTGGACAGGGGAGACACCGGGGAGCTGTTTTTT. Amino acid sequence: CASSLDRGDTGELFF.